This T cell receptor (beta chain) was documented in a study of control samples from healthy donors and cancer patients (dated by TCRdb to 2018 to 2020). Cut back by 5 bases and 5 bases, the V and J ends lie 16 bases apart. The CDR3 covers 15 residues, taking in both the cysteine and the phenylalanine. The entry retains the CDR3 DNA only, 45 bases that are in frame from base 1. Sequences SGHVS (CDR1) and FQNEAQ (CDR2) are obtained from the germline V gene. With regard to this clone: No antigen is known for it. No per-base quality is available; no much larger clone lies one base away.

Libraries were prepared through the immunoSEQ multiplex PCR assay. TCRdb retrieved this table from immuneACCESS and kept in-frame rearrangements only. Not all clones are present; in checked studies, unresolved V genes account for under half, and no reason is known for the remainder. Within this sample are some 120,000 clones, with about 95% of them counted one time only. Together, the top ten hold roughly 4% of the sample. The sequence joins TRBV7-8 to TRBJ2-1, and the D gene may be TRBD1, 6 bases matching. The TCR originated in a man aged 25 to 40 in good health. The sample consisted of blood. The CDR3 amino acid sequence is: CASSPPSRGNNEQFF. The sequenced DNA: TGTGCCAGCAGCCCGCCCTCTAGGGGGAACAATGAGCAGTTCTTC.